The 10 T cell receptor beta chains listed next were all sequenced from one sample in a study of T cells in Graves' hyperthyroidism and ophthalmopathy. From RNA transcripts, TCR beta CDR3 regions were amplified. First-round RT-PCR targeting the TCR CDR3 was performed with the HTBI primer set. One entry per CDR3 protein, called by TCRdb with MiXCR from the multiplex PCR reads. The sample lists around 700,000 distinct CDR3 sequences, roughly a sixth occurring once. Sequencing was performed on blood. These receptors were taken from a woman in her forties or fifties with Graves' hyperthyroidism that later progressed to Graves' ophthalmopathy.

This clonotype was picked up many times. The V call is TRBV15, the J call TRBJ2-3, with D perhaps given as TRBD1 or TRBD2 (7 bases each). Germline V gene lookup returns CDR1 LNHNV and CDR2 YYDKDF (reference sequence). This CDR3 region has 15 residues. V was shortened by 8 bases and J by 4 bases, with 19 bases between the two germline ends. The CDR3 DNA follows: TGTGCCACCGGGGTCCGGGACAGCGGGGCAGATACGCAGTATTTT. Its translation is CATGVRDSGADTQYF.

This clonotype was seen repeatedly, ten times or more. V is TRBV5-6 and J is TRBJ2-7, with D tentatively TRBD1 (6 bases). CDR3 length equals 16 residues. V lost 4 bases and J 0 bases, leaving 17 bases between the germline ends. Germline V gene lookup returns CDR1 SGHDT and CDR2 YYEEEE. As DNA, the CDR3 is TGTGCCAGCAGCCCTACCAAACAGGGCTACTCCTACGAGCAGTACTTC. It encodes CASSPTKQGYSYEQYF.

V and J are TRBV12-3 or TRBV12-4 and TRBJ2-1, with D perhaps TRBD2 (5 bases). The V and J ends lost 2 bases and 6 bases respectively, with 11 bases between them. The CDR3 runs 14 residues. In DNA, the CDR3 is TGTGCCAGCAGTTTATTGCTAGCCAGCAATGAGCAGTTCTTC. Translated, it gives CASSLLLASNEQFF.

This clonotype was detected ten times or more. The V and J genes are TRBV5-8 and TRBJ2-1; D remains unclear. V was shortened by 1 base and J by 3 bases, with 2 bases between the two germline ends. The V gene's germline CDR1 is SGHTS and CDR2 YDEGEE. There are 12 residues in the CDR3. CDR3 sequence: CASSLYYNEQFF. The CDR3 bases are TGTGCCAGCAGCTTGTACTACAATGAGCAGTTCTTC.

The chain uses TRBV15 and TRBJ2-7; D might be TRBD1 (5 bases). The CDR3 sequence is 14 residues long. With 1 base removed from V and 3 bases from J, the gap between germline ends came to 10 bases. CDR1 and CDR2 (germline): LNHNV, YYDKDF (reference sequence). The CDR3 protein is CATSRVGAYYEQYF. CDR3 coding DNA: TGTGCCACCAGCAGAGTTGGGGCCTACTACGAGCAGTACTTC.

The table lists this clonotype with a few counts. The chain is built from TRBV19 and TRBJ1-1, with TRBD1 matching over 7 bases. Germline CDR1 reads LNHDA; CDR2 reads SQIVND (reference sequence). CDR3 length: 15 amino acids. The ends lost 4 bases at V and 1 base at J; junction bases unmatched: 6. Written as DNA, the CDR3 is TGTGCCAGTAGTACCCACAGACAGGGGAACACTGAAGCTTTCTTT. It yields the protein CASSTHRQGNTEAFF.

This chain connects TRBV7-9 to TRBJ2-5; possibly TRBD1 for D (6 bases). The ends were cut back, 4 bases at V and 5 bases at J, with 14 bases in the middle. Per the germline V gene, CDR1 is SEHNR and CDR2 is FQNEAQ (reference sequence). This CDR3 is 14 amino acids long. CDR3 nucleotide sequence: TGTGCCAGCAGCTCAGAGGCAGGGGCCGAGACCCAGTACTTC. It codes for CASSSEAGAETQYF. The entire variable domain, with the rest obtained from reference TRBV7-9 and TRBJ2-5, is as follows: DTGVSQNPRHKITKRGQNVTFRCDPISEHNRLYWYRQTLGQGPEFLTYFQNEAQLEKSRLLSDRFSAERPKGSFSTLEIQRTEQGDSAMYLCASSSEAGAETQYFGPGTRLLVL.

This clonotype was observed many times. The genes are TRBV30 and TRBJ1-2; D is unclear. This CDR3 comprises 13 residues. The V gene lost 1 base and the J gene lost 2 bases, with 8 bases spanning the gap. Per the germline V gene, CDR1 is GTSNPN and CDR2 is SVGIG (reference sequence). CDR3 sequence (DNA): TGTGCCTGGAGTGACCCTCCAAACTATGGCTACACCTTC. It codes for CAWSDPPNYGYTF.

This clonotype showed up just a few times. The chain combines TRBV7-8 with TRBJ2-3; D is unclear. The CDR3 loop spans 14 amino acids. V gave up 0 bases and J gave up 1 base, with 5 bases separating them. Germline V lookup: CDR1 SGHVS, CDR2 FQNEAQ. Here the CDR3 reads CASSLAFGTDTQYF. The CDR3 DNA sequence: TGTGCCAGCAGCTTAGCGTTCGGCACAGATACGCAGTATTTT.

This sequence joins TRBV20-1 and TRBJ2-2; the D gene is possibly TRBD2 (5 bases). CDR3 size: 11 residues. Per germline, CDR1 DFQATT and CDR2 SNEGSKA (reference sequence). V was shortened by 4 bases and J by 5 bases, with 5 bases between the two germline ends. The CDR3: CSATGTGELFF. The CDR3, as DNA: TGCAGTGCTACGGGGACCGGGGAGCTGTTTTTT.